This is a list of T cell receptor beta chains from one sample in a study of patients and donors after allogeneic stem cell transplantation. TCRdb processed the RT-PCR reads anew with MiXCR; each CDR3 protein has one entry. Of some 960,000 distinct CDR3 sequences in the sample, roughly 18% were seen once. Sequencing input: blood, either unsorted or a sorted T cell fraction (not recorded which). The receptors shown here come from a human donor who was either an allogeneic HSCT recipient or a stem cell or donor lymphocyte infusion donor (not recorded which). It is not recorded whose cells these are; they may come from a transplant donor. CDR3s leave out the opening cysteine and the closing phenylalanine or tryptophan. D genes are given only for firm matches.

CDR3 | J | V | D
ASSLQISYEQF | TRBJ2-1 | TRBV5-6 | -
SAGGYMGPEQY | TRBJ2-7 | TRBV20-1 | -
ASSLDTGYNSPLH | TRBJ1-6 | TRBV5-1 | -
ASSRGEGETQY | TRBJ2-5 | TRBV12-3/TRBV12-4 | TRBD2
ASSDRVGQY | TRBJ2-4 | TRBV11-2 | TRBD1
ATAGASGSIDNEQL | TRBJ2-1 | TRBV15 | TRBD2
ASSGTSGGPPNTQY | TRBJ2-3 | TRBV9 | TRBD2
ASFLAGGRPYEQY | TRBJ2-7 | TRBV2 | TRBD2
ASSPNTEGEQF | TRBJ2-1 | TRBV18 | -
ASSLVSGGRAGANVLT | TRBJ2-6 | TRBV7-3 | -
ASSYPLGRRGDYGYT | TRBJ1-2 | TRBV12-3/TRBV12-4 | -
ASRGSRVGEQF | TRBJ2-1 | TRBV2 | -
ASRIFSTDTQY | TRBJ2-3 | TRBV6-1 | -
ASSYLGSGRTEQY | TRBJ2-7 | TRBV6-5 | TRBD2
ASTSLRDILSGQPQH | TRBJ1-5 | TRBV12-3/TRBV12-4 | -
ASSYGAGLPRETEAF | TRBJ1-1 | TRBV6-5 | -
ASSPEDRLGFGYT | TRBJ1-2 | TRBV11-3 | -
ASSQEGNRVDYGYT | TRBJ1-2 | TRBV4-1 | -
SVVGDGNQPQH | TRBJ1-5 | TRBV29-1 | -
ASSGGVWTDTQY | TRBJ2-3 | TRBV5-1 | -
ASSLTGALYNEQF | TRBJ2-1 | TRBV19 | -
ASSLGLAGGPKAGELF | TRBJ2-2 | TRBV7-2 | TRBD2
ASSRLAGGPGSTDTQY | TRBJ2-3 | TRBV7-3 | TRBD2
ASSVSGFFDEQY | TRBJ2-7 | TRBV9 | -
ATAFGVDSNQPQH | TRBJ1-5 | TRBV24-1 | -
ASTRETYEQY | TRBJ2-7 | TRBV5-6 | -
ASSLSLVGRMDEQY | TRBJ2-7 | TRBV12-3/TRBV12-4 | -
ASSLIGYCNEQF | TRBJ2-1 | TRBV5-1 | -
SARDRGKETQY | TRBJ2-5 | TRBV20-1 | -
ASSSSGRVQETQY | TRBJ2-5 | TRBV5-1 | TRBD2
SASGIRGAHNEQF | TRBJ2-1 | TRBV20-1 | -
SARGRAIERTDTQY | TRBJ2-3 | TRBV20-1 | -
ASSGDRNTGELF | TRBJ2-2 | TRBV5-1 | TRBD1
ASSPLAAGGLSTGELF | TRBJ2-2 | TRBV4-1 | TRBD2
AARDRVRDTQY | TRBJ2-3 | TRBV10-3 | TRBD1
SVEDPLAGTTEQF | TRBJ2-1 | TRBV29-1 | TRBD2
ATSREGRSGNTIY | TRBJ1-3 | TRBV15 | -
SARDGKTQY | TRBJ2-5 | TRBV20-1 | -
SVEGRNTDTQY | TRBJ2-3 | TRBV29-1 | -
SAPLMGSGEQY | TRBJ2-7 | TRBV20-1 | -
ASSFGFSTDTQY | TRBJ2-3 | TRBV5-5 | -
ASSLDWTSGRTGELF | TRBJ2-2 | TRBV7-2 | TRBD2
ASSPDNRRPQY | TRBJ2-3 | TRBV5-1 | -
ASTAQWDSGFTDTQY | TRBJ2-3 | TRBV6-2/TRBV6-3 | -
ASSQPRYEQY | TRBJ2-7 | TRBV12-3/TRBV12-4 | -
ASSEWGRSKTDTQY | TRBJ2-3 | TRBV25-1 | -